This T cell receptor beta chain was retrieved from a study of patients and donors after allogeneic stem cell transplantation. The CDR3 consists of 15 residues. Germline CDR1 LGHDT, CDR2 YNNKEL (reference sequence). Trimming removed 7 bases at V and 0 bases at J, with 13 bases between. TCRdb re-analysed the RT-PCR reads in MiXCR, keeping a single row per CDR3 protein. Of 410,000 or so distinct CDR3 sequences in the sample, 16% were seen once. The sequence came from a human donor who was either an allogeneic HSCT recipient or a stem cell or donor lymphocyte infusion donor (not recorded which). It is not recorded whose cells these are; they may come from a transplant donor. The chain couples TRBV3-1 to TRBJ1-3; unclear D gene. Sequencing input: blood, either unsorted or a sorted T cell fraction (not recorded which). CDR3 in amino acids: CASTLDSVSGNTIYF. The DNA for the CDR3 is TGTGCCAGCACGCTCGACTCGGTCTCTGGAAACACCATATATTTT.